This T cell receptor (beta chain) is drawn from a study of T cell changes during pregnancy in multiple sclerosis. Sequencing was performed with immunoSEQ multiplex PCR; in TCRdb, only in-frame clones are kept and a portion is missing. The sample has 56,000 or so clones; 90% are singletons. V was pared by 4 bases and J by 3 bases, with 22 bases between. Germline V CDR1 and CDR2: MDHEN, SYDVKM. The CDR3 runs to 17 residues. The receptor was isolated from a female donor in good health, enrolled as a control in a pregnancy study. The specimen comprised peripheral blood, sampled in the first trimester of pregnancy. The V and J genes are TRBV28 and TRBJ2-7; TRBD2 is a possible D gene (5 bases). Written as DNA, the CDR3 is TGTGCCAGCAGTTATCCCCCGGGGAAATCTTGGGGCTACGAGCAGTACTTC. Residues: CASSYPPGKSWGYEQYF.